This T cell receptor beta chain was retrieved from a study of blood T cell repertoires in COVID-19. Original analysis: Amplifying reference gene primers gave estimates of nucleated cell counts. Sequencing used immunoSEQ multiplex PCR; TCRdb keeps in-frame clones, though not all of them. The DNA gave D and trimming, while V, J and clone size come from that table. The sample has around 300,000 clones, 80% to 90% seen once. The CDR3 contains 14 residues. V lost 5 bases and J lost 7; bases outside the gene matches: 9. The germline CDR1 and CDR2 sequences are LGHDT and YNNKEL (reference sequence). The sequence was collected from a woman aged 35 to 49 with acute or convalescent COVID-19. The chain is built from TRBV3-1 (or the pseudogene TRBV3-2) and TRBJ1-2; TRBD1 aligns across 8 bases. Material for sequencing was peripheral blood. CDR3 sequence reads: CASSLDRAGGGYTF. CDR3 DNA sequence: TGTGCCAGCAGCTTGGACAGGGCTGGGGGTGGCTACACCTTC.